This is a list of T cell receptor beta chains from one sample in a study of blood T cells in healthy people across ages. TCRdb reprocessed the 5' RACE reads via MiXCR and lists one record per CDR3 protein. The repertoire holds 1,500,000 or so distinct CDR3 sequences, with approximately 59% as singletons. Sample: blood. The receptors derive from a man aged 18 to 30 in good health. The CDR3 runs from the conserved cysteine through the conserved F or W. Fields, in order: D gene, J gene, clone size, V gene, CDR3 DNA, CDR3 protein. D genes are given only for firm matches. Clone size is stated in some rows and not others, as once, few, many or a class when expanded.

>.|TRBJ2-7|.|TRBV20-1
TGCAGTGCCAGACTAGACCTGAGCTCGGTGCAGTACTTC
CSARLDLSSVQYF
>.|TRBJ2-7|few|TRBV6-6
TGTGCCAGCAGTTACTCGAACAGGCCCTCCTACGAGCAGTACTTC
CASSYSNRPSYEQYF
>.|TRBJ1-1|.|TRBV19
TGTGCCAGTAGTGCCCTTCACCAGGGTGAAGCTTTCTTT
CASSALHQGEAFF
>.|TRBJ2-1|.|TRBV4-1
TGCGCCAGCAGCCACGGACTACAATACAATGAGCAGTTCTTC
CASSHGLQYNEQFF
>.|TRBJ2-3|.|TRBV7-9
TGTGCCAGCAGCTTAGACGGGGTTACAGATACGCAGTATTTT
CASSLDGVTDTQYF
>.|TRBJ2-1|.|TRBV7-9
TGTGCCAGCAGCTCCGCTCTAGTAACTGAGCAGTTCTTC
CASSSALVTEQFF
>TRBD1|TRBJ1-2|.|TRBV5-1
TGCGCCAGCAGCCATACGCGGACAGGCGGATATGGCTACACCTTC
CASSHTRTGGYGYTF
>.|TRBJ2-7|once|TRBV15
TGTGCCACCAGCAGAGAACCGGGACGGACCACCTACGAGCAGTACTTC
CATSREPGRTTYEQYF
>TRBD1|TRBJ1-4|.|TRBV7-9
TGTGCCAGCAGCTGGGACAGATTTGAAAAACTGTTTTTT
CASSWDRFEKLFF
>.|TRBJ2-7|.|TRBV7-2
TGTGCCAGCAGCTTACGGCCCGCCTACGAGCAGTACTTC
CASSLRPAYEQYF
>.|TRBJ1-1|.|TRBV11-3
TGTGCCAGCAGCCAGAACTTCCCTATCGACAGGTCCACTGAAGCTTTCTTT
CASSQNFPIDRSTEAFF
>TRBD1|TRBJ1-6|.|TRBV12-3/TRBV12-4
TGTGCCAGCAGTCCCTCGACAGGGAAGAATTCACCCCTCCACTTT
CASSPSTGKNSPLHF
>.|TRBJ2-7|.|TRBV11-2
TGTGCCAGCAGCGCACTTCGGGACAAGTCCTACGAGCAGTACTTC
CASSALRDKSYEQYF
>.|TRBJ2-7|few|TRBV5-6
TGTGCCAGCAGCTTGGTACTAGCCCCCTACGAGCAGTACTTC
CASSLVLAPYEQYF
>TRBD2|TRBJ2-3|.|TRBV14
TGTGCCAGCAGCCAAGAACGGACTAGCGAGACAGATACGCAGTATTTT
CASSQERTSETDTQYF
>.|TRBJ1-2|.|TRBV10-3
TGTGCCCTGATAACCTTACAGAGTTCCTATGGCTACACCTTC
CALITLQSSYGYTF
>.|TRBJ2-1|.|TRBV2
TGTGCCACCTTACAAGGCAATGAGCAGTTCTTC
CATLQGNEQFF
>.|TRBJ1-4|few|TRBV7-9
TGTGCCAGCAGCCCAAAGGCTAATGAAAAACTGTTTTTT
CASSPKANEKLFF
>.|TRBJ2-1|.|TRBV20-1
TGCAGTGCTGAGGTCGGGATCGGTCGCAATGAGCAGTTCTTC
CSAEVGIGRNEQFF
>.|TRBJ2-1|few|TRBV27
TGTGCCAGCACCTGGGGTGCAGGCCAAAATGAGCAGTTCTTC
CASTWGAGQNEQFF
>TRBD1|TRBJ2-5|.|TRBV12-3/TRBV12-4
TGTGCCAGCAGTTTAAACAGGGGGCGAGGGAGAGAGACCCAGTACTTC
CASSLNRGRGRETQYF
>TRBD1|TRBJ1-4|.|TRBV7-6
TGTGCCAGCAGCTTAGGACAGGGCGAAAAACTGTTTTTT
CASSLGQGEKLFF
>.|TRBJ1-6|.|TRBV21-1
TGTGCCAGCAGCAAGGGCCAAAAGATCAGGAATTCACCCCTCCACTTT
CASSKGQKIRNSPLHF
>.|TRBJ1-2|.|TRBV6-5
TGTGCCAGCAGTTATGGGCAGGAGATCTATGGCTACACCTTC
CASSYGQEIYGYTF
>TRBD2|TRBJ2-1|.|TRBV5-5
TGTGCCAGCAGCTTGGGGGTTAGCGGGAGGAGCTCCTACAATGAGCAGTTCTTC
CASSLGVSGRSSYNEQFF
>.|TRBJ1-1|.|TRBV12-3/TRBV12-4
TGTGCCAGCAGGGCTCAGGGGAACACTGAAGCTTTCTTT
CASRAQGNTEAFF